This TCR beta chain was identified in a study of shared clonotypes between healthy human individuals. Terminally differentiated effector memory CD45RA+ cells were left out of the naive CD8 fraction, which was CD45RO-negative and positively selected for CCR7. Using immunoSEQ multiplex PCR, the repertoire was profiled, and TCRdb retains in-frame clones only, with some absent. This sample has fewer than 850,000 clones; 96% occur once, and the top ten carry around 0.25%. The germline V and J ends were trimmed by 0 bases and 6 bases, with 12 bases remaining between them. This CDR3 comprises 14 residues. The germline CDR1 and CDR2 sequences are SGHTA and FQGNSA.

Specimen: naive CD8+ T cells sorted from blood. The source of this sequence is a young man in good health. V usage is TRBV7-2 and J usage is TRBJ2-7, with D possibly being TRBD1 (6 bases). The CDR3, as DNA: TGTGCCAGCAGCTTAGCGGGGGCACAATTCGAGCAGTACTTC. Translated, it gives CASSLAGAQFEQYF.